Below, one T cell receptor (beta chain) is given with its context. The antigen remains unidentified. The sample comes from a study of Ad26.COV2.S vaccination and SARS-CoV-2 variants. In the study overall: Recipients of Ad26.COV2.S got it intramuscularly, once or twice 56 days apart.

The CDR3 runs to 16 residues. The V and J ends lost 2 bases and 3 bases respectively, with 16 bases between them. Germline CDR1 is SNHLY and CDR2 is FYNNEI. Overall study results and limits: Placebo recipients trailed vaccine recipients in spike-specific TCR breadth.

Clones were sequenced by immunoSEQ multiplex PCR, and TCRdb holds only the in-frame ones, with some missing. The table shows 500,000 or so clones, with approximately 90% occurring only once. The sample's treatment: around 19 received Ad26.COV2.S at low or high dose, single or two shots; 5 received placebo; per-sample allocation not given. Samples were taken on day 63 after the first vaccine or placebo injection. In Boston, the donor was an adult between 18-55 years of age. Its platform was an Ad26 vector, and its expressed antigen was Wuhan-strain SARS-CoV-2 spike. This receptor was obtained from a person between 18 and 60 years old who received the Ad26.COV2.S COVID-19 vaccine or a placebo. This specimen was peripheral blood, taken in a trial of Ad26.COV2.S vaccine versus placebo. The chain links TRBV2 to TRBJ1-2; D is unclear. The CDR3 region has the DNA TGTGCCAGCAGTGAATTGGGTGAGGGTCGCGACTATGGCTACACCTTC. Its protein product is CASSELGEGRDYGYTF.